Sequencing of this T cell receptor (beta chain) was carried out in a study of blood T cell repertoires in COVID-19. In the study overall: There were acute and convalescent COVID-19 samples, and they came from the United States, Italy and Spain. From T cells, B-cell-depleted T cells, or PBMCs came the material, which was cDNA or gDNA.

The V gene end was trimmed by 3 bases and the J gene end by 7 bases; junction bases not matched to a gene: 10. The length of the CDR3 is 16 residues. Germline CDR1 is MGHRA and CDR2 is YSYEKL. Per the original methods: Estimation of nucleated cell counts relied on the amplification of reference gene primers. Profiled with immunoSEQ multiplex PCR; TCRdb holds only in-frame clones, not every one. V, J and clone size are those of that table, while D and trimming were read from the DNA. Among tens of thousands of clones listed, approximately 84% were seen once. The clonotype comes from a man in his forties or fifties with acute or convalescent COVID-19. The rearrangement uses TRBV4-1 and TRBJ2-2, with 8 bases aligning to TRBD2. The specimen was peripheral blood. The DNA for the CDR3 is TGCGCCAGCAGCCATACGGGGGGGCCACGAGGCGGGGAGCTGTTTTTT. It is translated as CASSHTGGPRGGELFF.